This passage covers 31 T cell receptor beta chains from one sample sequenced in a study of blood T cell repertoires in COVID-19. TCRdb's table, derived via immunoSEQ multiplex PCR, lists solely in-frame clones and lacks some. The sample includes approximately 290,000 clones, about 85% of them seen just once. The sequencing sample was made of peripheral blood. These receptors were collected from a human donor with COVID-19, enrolled during active disease. The donor label of this sample is uncertain.

Worth noting for this clone: Other nucleotide sequences from this sample produce the same CDR3. V is TRBV7-3 and J is TRBJ2-1; TRBD2 might be the D (5 bases). CDR3 length: 15 residues. The ends were cut back, 0 bases at V and 3 bases at J, with 9 bases in the middle. Germline loops: CDR1 SGHTA, CDR2 FQGTGA. The CDR3 loop is CASSLTPSSYNEQFF. The CDR3 DNA sequence: TGTGCCAGCAGCTTAACCCCTAGCAGCTACAATGAGCAGTTCTTC.

V gene TRBV19 combines with J gene TRBJ1-2, with TRBD1 matching 11 bases. The germline V gene encodes CDR1 LNHDA and CDR2 SQIVND (reference sequence). With 7 bases clipped from V and 3 bases from J, the junction kept 10 bases outside the gene matches. The CDR3 consists of 16 residues. The CDR3 spells CASTRGQGGIDYGYTF. The DNA for the CDR3 is TGTGCCAGTACCCGGGGACAGGGGGGAATAGACTATGGCTACACCTTC.

For this clone: This specimen includes other DNA sequences encoding the same CDR3. The rearrangement uses TRBV5-5 and TRBJ1-5; 7 positions agree with TRBD1. The CDR3 is 14 amino acids. Trimming removed 0 bases from V and 4 bases from J; junction bases left unmatched: 1. The germline V gene has CDR1 SGHKS and CDR2 YYEKEE (reference sequence). The CDR3 nucleotides read TGTGCCAGCAGCTTGGGGACAGGTAATCAGCCCCAGCATTTT. Translated, it gives CASSLGTGNQPQHF.

This chain connects TRBV30 to TRBJ2-7, with 8 bases fitting TRBD2. The CDR3 is 15 amino acids. CDR1 and CDR2 from the germline V gene are GTSNPN and SVGIG (reference sequence). The V segment lost 3 bases and the J segment 6 bases; nucleotides outside the gene matches: 13. CDR3 sequence: CAWSPGWREAGEQYF. The CDR3, as DNA: TGTGCCTGGAGCCCTGGGTGGCGGGAGGCTGGCGAGCAGTACTTC.

The chain is built from TRBV28 and TRBJ1-2; D remains unclear. The germline V gene encodes CDR1 MDHEN and CDR2 SYDVKM. Deletions cut 2 bases from V and 4 bases from J, with 11 bases between. This CDR3 spans 14 amino acids. The CDR3 region has the DNA TGTGCCAGCAGTTTAAAAACAGAAACCTATGGCTACACCTTC. Protein: CASSLKTETYGYTF.

V gene TRBV30 combines with J gene TRBJ2-7, with D tentatively TRBD2 (6 bases). The CDR3 covers 11 residues. CDR1 GTSNPN and CDR2 SVGIG come from the germline V gene (reference sequence). V lost 8 bases and J lost 2, with 10 bases in between. CDR3 sequence (DNA): TGTGCCGGGGGGAGCGCCTACGAGCAGTACTTC. It codes for CAGGSAYEQYF.

This chain uses TRBV18 with TRBJ2-7; 14 bases fit TRBD2. In germline, CDR1 is KGHSH, CDR2 LQKENI. J lost 7 bases, V lost 4 bases, and 6 bases had no gene match. The CDR3 extends over 15 amino acids. The CDR3 DNA sequence: TGTGCCAGCTCACGACTAGCGGGAGGGCCGGGTGAGCAGTACTTC. It is translated as CASSRLAGGPGEQYF.

The chain couples TRBV4-2 to TRBJ2-4; perhaps TRBD2 as D (5 bases). V lost 1 base and J lost 0, with 13 bases in between. The CDR3 totals 17 residues. Looked up from germline, CDR1 is LGHNA and CDR2 is YNFKEQ. The CDR3 protein is CASSQVSGDLAKNIQYF. The DNA for the CDR3 is TGTGCCAGCAGCCAAGTGTCCGGGGATTTAGCCAAAAACATTCAGTACTTC.

This clone was picked up a small number of times. The chain has TRBV5-1 and TRBJ2-2; 7 bases are shared with TRBD1. J lost 6 bases, V lost 0 bases, and 8 bases had no gene match. This CDR3 contains 16 residues. Germline lookup yields CDR1 SGHRS and CDR2 YFSETQ. As DNA, the CDR3 is TGCGCCAGCAGCTTGGTGACAGGGTTTGTGCCCGGGGAGCTGTTTTTT. Translation: CASSLVTGFVPGELFF.

The rearrangement uses TRBV6-1 and TRBJ1-1; TRBD1 aligns across 7 bases. With V trimmed by 1 base and J by 2 bases, 13 bases remained unmatched. Germline V gene data show CDR1 as MNHNS and CDR2 as SASEGT. There are 18 residues in the CDR3. CDR3 loop: CASSEGRGGQRENTEAFF. The CDR3 DNA is TGTGCCAGCAGTGAAGGGAGAGGGGGACAGAGAGAAAACACTGAAGCTTTCTTT.

V gene TRBV9 combines with J gene TRBJ1-1; D possibly corresponds to TRBD1 (6 bases). Germline-derived CDR1 and CDR2 are SGDLS and YYNGEE. The CDR3 runs 14 residues. Trimming removed 0 bases from V and 4 bases from J, with 10 bases in between. Here the CDR3 reads CASSVGQAGTEAFF. DNA for the CDR3: TGTGCCAGCAGCGTAGGACAGGCCGGCACTGAAGCTTTCTTT.

The chain is built from TRBV5-6 and TRBJ1-1, with a possible D match to TRBD1 (6 bases). Trimming took off 1 base at V and 4 bases at J, with 11 bases between the two ends. Germline V gene sequence: CDR1 SGHDT, CDR2 YYEEEE. This CDR3 is built from 14 residues. The CDR3 spells CASSLQGPSTEAFF. CDR3 DNA: TGTGCCAGCAGCTTGCAGGGGCCGAGCACTGAAGCTTTCTTT.

CDR3 bases: TGTGCCAGCAGCGTAGTAAATGGCGGTTCACCCCTCCACTTT. Its protein is CASSVVNGGSPLHF. The J gene is TRBJ1-6, the V gene TRBV9, with unresolved D. V lost 0 bases and J 9 bases, leaving 10 bases between the germline ends. Germline lookup yields CDR1 SGDLS and CDR2 YYNGEE. This CDR3 spans 14 amino acids. Full variable domain (missing parts from reference TRBV9 and TRBJ1-6): DSGVTQTPKHLITATGQRVTLRCSPRSGDLSVYWYQQSLDQGLQFLIQYYNGEERAKGNILERFSAQQFPDLHSELNLSSLELGDSALYFCASSVVNGGSPLHFGNGTRLTVT.

V is TRBV30 and J is TRBJ2-3, with TRBD2 matching over 8 bases. The CDR3 is made up of 14 amino acids. Germline lookup yields CDR1 GTSNPN and CDR2 SVGIG (reference sequence). The V gene end was trimmed by 4 bases and the J gene end by 0 bases; junction bases not matched to a gene: 3. The CDR3 is CAWIAGPSTDTQYF. CDR3 sequence (DNA): TGTGCCTGGATAGCGGGACCTAGCACAGATACGCAGTATTTT.

J is TRBJ2-1 and V is TRBV29-1; 7 nucleotides agree with TRBD2. The CDR3 consists of 12 residues. The germline V gene encodes CDR1 SQVTM and CDR2 ANQGSEA. V was pared by 6 bases and J by 6 bases, with 5 bases of the junction left unmatched. CDR3 coding DNA: TGCAGCGTGCGGGGGAGCGGCAATGAGCAGTTCTTC. Translating gives CSVRGSGNEQFF.

This chain uses TRBV9 with TRBJ2-2, with 14 bases identical to TRBD2. V lost 7 bases to trimming and J lost 1 base; unmatched junction nucleotides: 6. CDR1 is SGDLS and CDR2 is YYNGEE in the germline V gene. CDR3 length equals 17 residues. The CDR3 DNA is TGTGCCAGCGGGACTAGCGGGAGTGTGCGGAACACCGGGGAGCTGTTTTTT. Protein: CASGTSGSVRNTGELFF.

J is TRBJ1-6 and V is TRBV27, with 7 bases that match TRBD1. This CDR3 region has 17 residues. From germline, CDR1 is MNHEY and CDR2 SMNVEV (reference sequence). After removal of 2 bases from V and 10 bases from J, the junction contained 14 bases not matched to a gene. CDR3: CASSLSIKGAGESPLHF. The CDR3 DNA reads as TGTGCCAGCAGTTTAAGTATTAAGGGGGCAGGTGAATCACCCCTCCACTTT.

The rearrangement links TRBV7-9 to TRBJ2-3; D unclear. Deletions cut 5 bases from V and 6 bases from J, with 9 bases between. The germline gives CDR1 SEHNR, CDR2 FQNEAQ (reference sequence). The CDR3 extends over 12 amino acids. CDR3 residues: CASSALGDTQYF. CDR3 DNA: TGTGCCAGCAGCGCTCTCGGTGATACGCAGTATTTT.

The chain links TRBV12-3 or TRBV12-4 to TRBJ1-2; possibly TRBD1 for D (6 bases). The V end was cut by 5 bases, the J end by 8 bases, with 15 bases between. This CDR3 is built from 13 residues. As DNA, the CDR3 is TGTGCCAGCAGTCCCGTGGACAGAGGGGGCTACACCTTC. Translated: CASSPVDRGGYTF.

This clone was picked up a small number of times. The chain has TRBV4-1 and TRBJ1-5; no definite D call. Trimming cost V 3 bases and J 4 bases, with 19 bases left between them. CDR3 size: 17 residues. Germline V CDR1 and CDR2: MGHRA, YSYEKL. The CDR3 spells CASSHRPWRTPNQPQHF. CDR3 in DNA: TGCGCCAGCAGCCACCGGCCATGGAGGACCCCAAATCAGCCCCAGCATTTT.

The V call is TRBV19, the J call TRBJ2-1, with 12 bases aligning to TRBD2. J gave up 6 bases and V 4 bases, and 7 bases lay outside the gene matches. This CDR3 contains 16 residues. Germline V gives CDR1 LNHDA, CDR2 SQIVND (reference sequence). As DNA, the CDR3 is TGTGCCAGTAGTAGACGACGACTAGCGGGAGTCAATGAGCAGTTCTTC. It yields the protein CASSRRRLAGVNEQFF.

The chain combines TRBV4-1 with TRBJ1-3; D is possibly TRBD1 (5 bases). The CDR3 consists of 14 residues. Germline V gene data show CDR1 as MGHRA and CDR2 as YSYEKL. Trimming removed 1 base at V and 2 bases at J, with 6 bases between. As DNA, the CDR3 is TGCGCCAGCAGCCAAGCAGGGACTGGAAACACCATATATTTT. Protein sequence: CASSQAGTGNTIYF.

The rearrangement links TRBV5-5 to TRBJ1-1; D uncertain. Per the germline V gene, CDR1 is SGHKS and CDR2 is YYEKEE (reference sequence). The length of the CDR3 is 14 residues. Trimming shortened V by 2 bases and J by 1 base, and 9 bases separated the two germline ends. The CDR3, as DNA: TGTGCCAGCAGCTTTCAGACTTCGAACACTGAAGCTTTCTTT. Its translation: CASSFQTSNTEAFF.

The chain joins TRBV2 to TRBJ1-1, with 10 bases fitting TRBD1. After removal of 7 bases from V and 10 bases from J, the junction contained 12 bases not matched to a gene. This CDR3 contains 14 residues. Germline V lookup: CDR1 SNHLY, CDR2 FYNNEI. The CDR3 spells CASTGTGVAVGAFF. The CDR3 DNA follows: TGTGCCAGCACTGGGACAGGGGTGGCGGTCGGAGCTTTCTTT.

The DNA of the CDR3 is TGTGCCTGGAGTAAACAGGGGGGAGGTCAGCCCCAGCATTTT. Residues: CAWSKQGGGQPQHF. The V call is TRBV30, the J call TRBJ1-5; 8 nucleotides align to TRBD1. The CDR3 contains 14 residues. Per germline, CDR1 GTSNPN and CDR2 SVGIG (reference sequence). Trimming at V came to 2 bases and at J to 6 bases, leaving 6 bases not matched to a gene.

The chain uses TRBV7-8 and TRBJ2-1; 7 bases are a match to TRBD1. CDR1 SGHVS and CDR2 FQNEAQ come from the germline V gene. The J segment lost 6 bases and the V segment lost 1 base, leaving 0 bases of the junction unmatched. The CDR3 extends over 13 amino acids. In DNA form, the CDR3 reads TGTGCCAGCAGCTTAGGACAGGGCAATGAGCAGTTCTTC. This sequence encodes CASSLGQGNEQFF.

V and J are TRBV5-6 and TRBJ1-4; D remains unclear. Germline V gene data show CDR1 as SGHDT and CDR2 as YYEEEE. The CDR3 runs 13 residues. With 1 base removed from V and 12 bases from J, the gap between germline ends came to 13 bases. The CDR3 spells CASSLWSVYQLFF. The DNA for the CDR3 is TGTGCCAGCAGCTTGTGGTCGGTTTATCAACTGTTTTTT.

The chain recombines TRBV19 with TRBJ2-7; TRBD1 is a possible D gene (6 bases). CDR1 and CDR2 from the germline V gene are LNHDA and SQIVND (reference sequence). V was clipped by 6 bases and J by 2 bases, with 20 bases between them. The CDR3 covers 16 residues. The CDR3 sequence: CASRGERQGSPYEQYF. The DNA of the CDR3 is TGTGCCAGTAGAGGCGAACGGCAGGGGAGCCCCTACGAGCAGTACTTC.

This clone appeared a single time. The chain carries TRBV7-6 and TRBJ1-6; TRBD1 might be the D (5 bases). CDR1 and CDR2 from the germline V gene are SGHVS and FNYEAQ. The V end was cut by 2 bases, the J end by 7 bases, with 15 bases between. The CDR3 runs to 16 residues. DNA for the CDR3: TGTGCCAGCAGCTTAAACGCAGGACGGGGGAATTCACCCCTCCACTTT. It encodes CASSLNAGRGNSPLHF.

This clone was counted a few times. The chain couples TRBV28 to TRBJ2-7, with D tentatively TRBD1 (5 bases). CDR1 MDHEN and CDR2 SYDVKM come from the germline V gene. This CDR3 contains 16 residues. V lost 2 bases and J 0 bases, leaving 14 bases between the germline ends. Written as DNA, the CDR3 is TGTGCCAGCAGTTTAAGCCCCCAGGGCTTCTCCTACGAGCAGTACTTC. Protein sequence: CASSLSPQGFSYEQYF.

The chain combines TRBV5-1 with TRBJ2-1, with TRBD2 matching over 12 bases. The germline CDR1 and CDR2 sequences are SGHRS and YFSETQ. The CDR3 runs 15 residues. V shed 4 bases, J shed 6 bases, and the junction held 5 bases outside the gene matches. The CDR3 region is CASSPSSGRGNEQFF. DNA of the CDR3: TGCGCCAGCAGCCCTTCTAGCGGGAGGGGCAATGAGCAGTTCTTC.